This T cell receptor beta chain was retrieved from a study of blood T cell repertoires in COVID-19 (TCRdb year 2020). Broadly, across the study: Samples from collaborators originated in the United States, Italy and Spain and spanned both the acute and convalescent phases of COVID-19. Sample metadata almost always included a de-identified subject ID, COVID-19 status, age in years and sex. Samples came from the ongoing ImmuneRACE study (first 160 participants) plus 1,254 subjects from 6 global collaborators. The prospective study material was composed of cDNA or gDNA derived from T cells, B-cell-depleted T cells, or PBMCs. A freely available public database, intended as a resource for researchers studying the immune response to SARS-CoV-2, is where the repertoires were released. Subjects who had been exposed to COVID-19, were actively infected with it, or had recovered from it provided the deeply sampled blood TCRbeta repertoires that made up the dataset. Where HLA class I and class II types were available, the types were taken from metadata supplied by the sample provider, not from assay-based typing. What the work shows at the level of the full study, not this receptor alone: The quantity of clinical and demographic metadata differed by source and by participant and was supplied without curation.

Collaborating institutions collected whole blood in K2EDTA tubes following their own protocols. For TCRbeta analysis, collaborator samples were shipped as frozen whole blood, as isolated PBMCs, or as DNA extracted from either sample type. Trimmed from V: 7 bases; trimmed from J: 7 bases; junction bases lacking a gene match: 8. The CDR3 covers 14 residues, taking in both the cysteine and the phenylalanine. Of all the DNA, just the CDR3 is kept, 42 bases in frame from base 1. CDR1 and CDR2 (LGHNT, FRNRAP) derive from the germline V gene. A word on this clone: There is no known antigen for this receptor. The input lacks base qualities; no much larger clone sits a single base away.

TCRbeta CDR3 regions were amplified from genomic DNA by means of the immunoSEQ Assay, a bias-controlled multiplex PCR. Concerning the study's data processing: Nucleated cell counts per sample were estimated from amplification of reference gene primers within the assay. Sequence reads were collapsed and filtered to measure the absolute abundance of every unique TCRbeta CDR3 rearrangement. For each sample, productive Simpson clonality was calculated by taking the square root of Simpson's diversity index across productive rearrangements. This immuneACCESS table, as held by TCRdb, lists in-frame sequences with V and J called but not all clones. Of the missing ones, under half trace to an unresolved V gene in checked studies; the others have no known cause. That table gives V, J and clone size, and the DNA gave D and trimming. The sample table shows approximately 150,000 clones, and approximately 81% are seen once. 1.1% of the sample lies in the top ten.

The sequenced sample consisted of peripheral blood. This receptor chain uses TRBV12-5 and TRBJ2-1; 9 bases in between match TRBD2. The sequence was collected from a man aged 35 to 55 with acute or convalescent COVID-19. The DNA sequence is as follows: TGTGCTAGTGCTCCCGGACTAGCGATGAATGAGCAGTTCTTC. It specifies CASAPGLAMNEQFF.